Below are 3 T cell receptor beta chains sequenced from a single sample in a study of cytomegalovirus exposure and HLA in healthy donors. PCR amplification relied on 60 Vbeta primers (plus 13 Jbeta primers). Assay used: immunoSEQ multiplex PCR; TCRdb lists only in-frame clones, some missing. The repertoire holds some 90,000 clones, with 60% to 85% as singletons. The specimen sequenced was PBMCs. Receptors were obtained from a boy aged 5-17 years in good health and CMV-seronegative.

The genes are TRBV27 and TRBJ1-6; 7 bases line up with TRBD1. The CDR3 is 15 residues long. Germline trimming cut 7 bases from V and 8 bases from J; bases unmatched to any gene: 11. Germline V gives CDR1 MNHEY, CDR2 SMNVEV (reference sequence). The CDR3 protein is CASTQTGTDYSPLHF. The CDR3 nucleotides are TGTGCCAGCACACAAACCGGGACAGATTATTCACCCCTCCACTTT.

The rearrangement links TRBV7-4 to TRBJ1-1, with D perhaps TRBD1 (5 bases). The CDR3 sequence is 9 residues long. With 9 bases removed from V and 11 bases from J, the gap between germline ends came to 10 bases. Per germline, CDR1 SGHVT and CDR2 SQSDAQ. CDR3 DNA: TGTGCCAGTCTTTCAGGGGCTTTCTTT. Protein sequence: CASLSGAFF.

The rearrangement links TRBV30 to TRBJ1-2; D call uncertain. The CDR3 contains 13 residues. V gave up 0 bases and J gave up 6 bases, with 11 bases separating them. Germline CDR1 reads GTSNPN; CDR2 reads SVGIG (reference sequence). The CDR3 loop is CAWSVLGLNGYTF. CDR3 in DNA: TGTGCCTGGAGTGTACTTGGACTTAATGGCTACACCTTC.